Below are 27 T cell receptor beta chains sequenced from a single sample in a study of shared clonotypes between healthy human individuals. Assay used: immunoSEQ multiplex PCR; TCRdb lists only in-frame clones, some missing. This table has around 2,000,000 clones, 85% to 95% appearing once. Positively selected for CCR7, the CD45RO-negative cells used as naive CD8 cells excluded terminally differentiated effector memory CD45RA+ cells. The source material was naive CD8+ T cells sorted from blood. The receptors shown here come from a man younger than 30 in good health.

This clone has just one count. V usage is TRBV4-1 and J usage is TRBJ2-3; unclear D gene. V was pared by 2 bases and J by 2 bases, with 11 bases between. This CDR3 contains 15 residues. Germline loops: CDR1 MGHRA, CDR2 YSYEKL. The CDR3 coding sequence is TGCGCCAGCAGCCAATTGGTTGGGTCCACAGATACGCAGTATTTT. Its protein is CASSQLVGSTDTQYF.

The genes are TRBV10-3 and TRBJ2-5, with D possibly being TRBD2 (6 bases). This CDR3 contains 16 residues. Germline CDR1 ENHRY, CDR2 SYGVKD. Trimming took 5 bases from V and 3 from J, leaving 19 bases between them. The chain's CDR3 is CAISPKVGGFEETQYF. CDR3 nucleotides: TGTGCCATCAGTCCAAAGGTGGGAGGTTTTGAAGAGACCCAGTACTTC.

A note on this clone: Other DNA sequences within the sample encode an identical CDR3. The chain has TRBV5-1 and TRBJ2-7; the D is unclear. This CDR3 comprises 13 residues. CDR1 SGHRS and CDR2 YFSETQ come from the germline V gene. V was clipped by 0 bases and J by 0 bases, with 4 bases between them. CDR3 in DNA: TGCGCCAGCAGCTTGGCCACCTCCTACGAGCAGTACTTC. It encodes CASSLATSYEQYF.

The V call is TRBV11-2, the J call TRBJ1-4; 9 bases align to TRBD1. The germline V gene has CDR1 SGHAT and CDR2 FQNNGV. The CDR3 is 15 amino acids. Losses at the gene ends were 5 bases for V and 7 bases for J; bases not matched to a gene: 8. Here the CDR3 DNA reads TGTGCCAGCAGCGACCCGACAGGGGGTGGTGAAAAACTGTTTTTT. Translation: CASSDPTGGGEKLFF.

The chain recombines TRBV12-5 with TRBJ2-5, with D possibly called TRBD1 or TRBD2 (5 bases each). Trimming cost V 4 bases and J 4 bases, with 16 bases left between them. The CDR3 covers 15 residues. CDR1 LGHNT and CDR2 FRNRAP come from the germline V gene. The CDR3 is CASGSSGLGGETQYF. CDR3 nucleotides: TGTGCTAGTGGTTCCTCAGGGTTAGGAGGAGAGACCCAGTACTTC.

The rearrangement joins TRBV19 to TRBJ2-7; D is perhaps TRBD1 (6 bases). The V end was cut by 3 bases, the J end by 0 bases, with 12 bases between. The germline CDR1 and CDR2 sequences are LNHDA and SQIVND (reference sequence). The CDR3 has 15 amino acids. CDR3 bases: TGTGCCAGTAGTATGTCAACAGGGTCCTCCTACGAGCAGTACTTC. This translates into CASSMSTGSSYEQYF.

This clone is a singleton in its sample. The gene calls are TRBV4-3 and TRBJ1-2, with 12 bases aligning to TRBD1. After removal of 3 bases from V and 5 bases from J, the junction contained 7 bases not matched to a gene. Germline V gene lookup returns CDR1 LGHNA and CDR2 YSLEER. The CDR3 totals 16 residues. This CDR3 is CASSQGTGGAIYGYTF. The CDR3 nucleotides read TGCGCCAGCAGCCAGGGGACAGGGGGCGCAATATATGGCTACACCTTC.

This chain links TRBV27 with TRBJ2-5, with D unresolved. Trimming pared 6 bases from V and 1 base from J, leaving 15 bases between. Germline CDR1 MNHEY, CDR2 SMNVEV (reference sequence). This CDR3 comprises 15 residues. This chain's CDR3 is CASSPETAIQETQYF. CDR3 bases: TGTGCCAGCAGCCCAGAAACAGCTATCCAAGAGACCCAGTACTTC.

V is TRBV23-1 and J is TRBJ2-5, with 15 bases matching TRBD2. TRBV23-1 is identified as an open reading frame with a role that is uncertain. V trimming: 4 bases; J trimming: 2 bases; junction bases outside the gene matches: 5. The CDR3 contains 17 residues. The CDR3 region is CASSPGLAGGQQETQYF. The CDR3 DNA sequence: TGCGCCAGCAGTCCAGGACTAGCGGGGGGGCAGCAAGAGACCCAGTACTTC.

This chain connects TRBV5-1 to TRBJ2-1; possibly TRBD1 or TRBD2 for D (6 bases each). Between the trimmed V and J ends, which lost 0 bases and 2 bases, there was a span of 12 bases. The CDR3 spans 16 residues. Per germline, CDR1 SGHRS and CDR2 YFSETQ. For the CDR3, the DNA is TGCGCCAGCAGCTTGGAGGAGGGGGTGGCCTACAATGAGCAGTTCTTC. This gives the protein CASSLEEGVAYNEQFF.

The chain joins TRBV5-1 to TRBJ2-7; D may match TRBD1 or TRBD2 (5 bases each). Germline V lookup: CDR1 SGHRS, CDR2 YFSETQ. The V end was cut by 4 bases, the J end by 6 bases, with 11 bases between. The CDR3 has 12 residues. CDR3 DNA: TGCGCCAGCAGCCTCCCAGGGAGCGAGCAGTACTTC. Translated, it gives CASSLPGSEQYF.

This clone was recorded once. Additional DNA sequences in this sample encode the identical CDR3. The chain carries TRBV9 and TRBJ1-1; possibly TRBD1 for D (5 bases). V was shortened by 4 bases and J by 4 bases, with 11 bases between the two germline ends. This CDR3 is built from 13 residues. Germline V gene data show CDR1 as SGDLS and CDR2 as YYNGEE. The CDR3 protein is CASSYGGGTEAFF. CDR3 in DNA: TGTGCCAGCAGCTATGGGGGGGGCACTGAAGCTTTCTTT. Full variable domain (missing parts from reference TRBV9 and TRBJ1-1): DSGVTQTPKHLITATGQRVTLRCSPRSGDLSVYWYQQSLDQGLQFLIQYYNGEERAKGNILERFSAQQFPDLHSELNLSSLELGDSALYFCASSYGGGTEAFFGQGTRLTVV.

V is TRBV5-1 and J is TRBJ2-7, with 8 bases identical to TRBD1. Unmatched junction bases numbered 7, after V lost 3 bases and J lost 2 bases. This CDR3 comprises 15 residues. Germline lookup yields CDR1 SGHRS and CDR2 YFSETQ. CDR3 coding DNA: TGCGCCAGCAGCTCCCGGGACAGGCTCACCTACGAGCAGTACTTC. Encoded protein: CASSSRDRLTYEQYF.

J is TRBJ1-1 and V is TRBV7-9; 9 bases align to TRBD1. The CDR3 runs 15 residues. The junction had 7 bases not matched to a gene; V was cut back by 5 bases and J by 3 bases. Germline assignment: CDR1 SEHNR and CDR2 FQNEAQ (reference sequence). CDR3 amino acids: CASSPGTGWDTEAFF. In DNA, the CDR3 is TGTGCCAGCAGCCCTGGGACAGGGTGGGACACTGAAGCTTTCTTT. Combining the CDR3 with reference TRBV7-9 and TRBJ1-1 gives the whole variable domain DTGVSQNPRHKITKRGQNVTFRCDPISEHNRLYWYRQTLGQGPEFLTYFQNEAQLEKSRLLSDRFSAERPKGSFSTLEIQRTEQGDSAMYLCASSPGTGWDTEAFFGQGTRLTVV.

A remark on this clone: The sample has other DNA sequences that encode this CDR3 too. The CDR3 DNA follows: TGTGCCAGCAGCTTGGCGGGGCGCGAGCAGTACTTC. Encoded protein: CASSLAGREQYF. The chain carries TRBV11-2 and TRBJ2-7; tentatively, D is TRBD2 (6 bases). V lost 3 bases and J lost 6, with 9 bases in between. Germline assignment: CDR1 SGHAT and CDR2 FQNNGV. The length of the CDR3 is 12 residues.

V is TRBV7-9 and J is TRBJ1-3; no definite D call. V dropped 3 bases and J dropped 4 bases, with 10 bases sitting between them. The CDR3 sequence is 14 residues long. The V gene's germline CDR1 is SEHNR and CDR2 FQNEAQ (reference sequence). The CDR3 coding sequence is TGTGCCAGCAGCTTCGGGGATCTAGGAAACACCATATATTTT. It is translated as CASSFGDLGNTIYF.

The rearrangement joins TRBV27 to TRBJ1-4, with D possibly being TRBD1 (6 bases). Germline V gene lookup returns CDR1 MNHEY and CDR2 SMNVEV (reference sequence). With 1 base removed from V and 5 bases from J, the gap between germline ends came to 11 bases. The CDR3 runs to 15 residues. The CDR3: CASSLFAGVNEKLFF. The CDR3 DNA is TGTGCCAGCAGTTTATTTGCAGGGGTAAATGAAAAACTGTTTTTT.

This sequence joins TRBV15 and TRBJ2-7; 10 bases fit TRBD2. This CDR3 region has 17 residues. V was pared by 1 base and J by 0 bases, with 6 bases of the junction left unmatched. CDR1 is LNHNV and CDR2 is YYDKDF in the germline V gene (reference sequence). For the CDR3, the DNA is TGTGCCACCAGCAGAGTTCCTAGCGGGAGCCCCTCCTACGAGCAGTACTTC. Its translation: CATSRVPSGSPSYEQYF. The whole variable domain, remainder taken from reference TRBV15 and TRBJ2-7, is DAMVIQNPRYQVTQFGKPVTLSCSQTLNHNVMYWYQQKSSQAPKLLFHYYDKDFNNEADTPDNFQSRRPNTSFCFLDIRSPGLGDTAMYLCATSRVPSGSPSYEQYFGPGTRLTVT.

This chain connects TRBV5-6 to TRBJ2-1; perhaps D is TRBD1 or TRBD2 (5 bases each). The CDR3 consists of 14 residues. V lost 4 bases and J lost 1, with 9 bases in between. Germline CDR1 reads SGHDT; CDR2 reads YYEEEE. This CDR3 is CASSPEGSYNEQFF. CDR3 DNA sequence: TGTGCCAGCAGCCCAGAGGGGTCCTACAATGAGCAGTTCTTC.

The chain joins TRBV27 to TRBJ2-7, with TRBD1 matching over 11 bases. CDR3 length equals 15 residues. In germline, CDR1 is MNHEY, CDR2 SMNVEV (reference sequence). Trimming removed 5 bases from V and 5 bases from J; junction bases left unmatched: 8. CDR3 residues: CASSADRGLPHEQYF. The DNA of the CDR3 is TGTGCCAGCAGTGCGGACAGGGGGCTCCCCCACGAGCAGTACTTC.

This chain connects TRBV30 to TRBJ1-5, with D maybe TRBD1 (5 bases). The CDR3 totals 15 residues. Trimming cost V 2 bases and J 2 bases, with 13 bases left between them. The V gene's germline CDR1 is GTSNPN and CDR2 SVGIG (reference sequence). The CDR3 coding sequence is TGTGCCTGGAGTACGGGGGTGATTGGCAATCAGCCCCAGCATTTT. Translated, it gives CAWSTGVIGNQPQHF.

The chain uses TRBV6-5 and TRBJ2-3; 8 nucleotides line up with TRBD1. Per germline, CDR1 MNHEY and CDR2 SVGAGI. The CDR3 is 14 amino acids. V gave up 9 bases and J gave up 2 bases; unmatched junction bases: 7. The CDR3 is CASSETGVTDTQYF. CDR3 sequence (DNA): TGTGCCAGTAGTGAGACAGGGGTCACAGATACGCAGTATTTT.

This rearrangement joins TRBV4-1 to TRBJ1-2; tentatively, D is TRBD1 (5 bases). Germline V lookup: CDR1 MGHRA, CDR2 YSYEKL. The CDR3 loop spans 17 amino acids. V lost 4 bases and J lost 1, with 19 bases in between. Here the CDR3 reads CASSRLAGVGGNYGYTF. In DNA, the CDR3 is TGCGCCAGCAGCCGCTTGGCTGGGGTTGGGGGTAACTATGGCTACACCTTC.

The chain has TRBV7-8 and TRBJ2-7, with 10 bases matching TRBD2. The CDR3 is 16 amino acids. Germline CDR1 SGHVS, CDR2 FQNEAQ. V lost 0 bases, J lost 4 bases, and 6 bases stayed unmatched. DNA of the CDR3: TGTGCCAGCAGCTTAGCGTCGGCTAGCGGGAGTTACGAGCAGTACTTC. It is translated as CASSLASASGSYEQYF. The whole variable domain, remainder taken from reference TRBV7-8 and TRBJ2-7, is GAGVSQSPRYKVAKRGQDVALRCDPISGHVSLFWYQQALGQGPEFLTYFQNEAQLDKSGLPSDRFFAERPEGSVSTLKIQRTQQEDSAVYLCASSLASASGSYEQYFGPGTRLTVT.

The DNA of the CDR3 is TGCAGCGTTTTGCCCTCCGGGGCCCCAGGATACGAGCAGTACTTC. Amino acid sequence: CSVLPSGAPGYEQYF. The chain combines TRBV29-1 with TRBJ2-7; D possibly uses TRBD1 or TRBD2 (5 bases each). The CDR3 loop spans 15 amino acids. V was cut by 5 bases and J by 4 bases, with 21 bases left in between. Germline V gene data show CDR1 as SQVTM and CDR2 as ANQGSEA.

The V and J genes are TRBV7-6 and TRBJ1-3; D unresolved. Germline V CDR1 and CDR2: SGHVS, FNYEAQ. This CDR3 contains 12 residues. Between the trimmed V and J ends, which lost 8 bases and 4 bases, there was a span of 9 bases. DNA of the CDR3: TGTGCCAGCGGCCCGTTGGGAAACACCATATATTTT. Translation gives CASGPLGNTIYF.

V is TRBV7-9 and J is TRBJ2-5, with D possibly being TRBD1 (6 bases). The ends were cut back, 5 bases at V and 4 bases at J, with 17 bases in the middle. This CDR3 contains 15 residues. Germline lookup yields CDR1 SEHNR and CDR2 FQNEAQ (reference sequence). The CDR3 here is CASSPPGTRGETQYF. In DNA form, the CDR3 reads TGTGCCAGCAGCCCACCCGGGACAAGGGGAGAGACCCAGTACTTC. The full variable domain, in which reference TRBV7-9 and TRBJ2-5 provide the parts outside the CDR3, is DTGVSQNPRHKITKRGQNVTFRCDPISEHNRLYWYRQTLGQGPEFLTYFQNEAQLEKSRLLSDRFSAERPKGSFSTLEIQRTEQGDSAMYLCASSPPGTRGETQYFGPGTRLLVL.